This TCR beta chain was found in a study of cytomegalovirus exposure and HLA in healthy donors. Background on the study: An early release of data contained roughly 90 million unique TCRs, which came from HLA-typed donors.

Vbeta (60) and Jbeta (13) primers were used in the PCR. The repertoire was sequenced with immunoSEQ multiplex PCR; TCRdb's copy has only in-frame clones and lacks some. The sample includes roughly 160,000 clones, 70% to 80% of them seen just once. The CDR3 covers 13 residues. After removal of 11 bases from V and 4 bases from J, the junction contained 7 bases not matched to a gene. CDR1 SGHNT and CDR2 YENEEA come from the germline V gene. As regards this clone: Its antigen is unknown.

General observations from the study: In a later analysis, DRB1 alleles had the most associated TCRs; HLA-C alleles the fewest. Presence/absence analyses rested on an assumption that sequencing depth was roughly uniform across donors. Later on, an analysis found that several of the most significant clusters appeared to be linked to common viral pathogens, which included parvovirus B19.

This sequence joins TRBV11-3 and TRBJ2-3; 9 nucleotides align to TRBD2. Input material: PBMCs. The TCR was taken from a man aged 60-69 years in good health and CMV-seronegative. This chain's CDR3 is CACSAGGSDTQYF. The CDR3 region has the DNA TGTGCCTGCTCGGCGGGGGGGTCAGATACGCAGTATTTT.